A selection of T cell receptor beta chains follows, all from one sample in a study of blood T cell repertoires in COVID-19. The method was immunoSEQ multiplex PCR; TCRdb's version includes in-frame clones alone and lacks a portion of them. Of fewer than 55,000 clones listed, approximately 88% are singletons. Source material: peripheral blood. The source of these receptors is a man aged 45-65 years with active COVID-19. Each CDR3 is given with its conserved first and last residue. D genes are given only for firm matches. Clone size is not always given. Where it is, it says once, few, many or a class for expanded clones.

NA	TRBV7-9	TRBJ2-1	NA	TGTGCCAGCAGCTTCCTTAACCAGGGCAATGAGCAGTTCTTC	CASSFLNQGNEQFF
NA	TRBV29-1	TRBJ1-2	TRBD1	TGCAGCGTCAAGGACAGGGGAGGGTATGGCTACACCTTC	CSVKDRGGYGYTF
NA	TRBV27	TRBJ2-5	TRBD1	TGTGCCAGCACGTCTCAGGGGGCGTCGGTAGAGACCCAGTACTTC	CASTSQGASVETQYF
NA	TRBV19	TRBJ1-5	NA	TGTGCCAGTAGTATAGGGGCAGGGTTTGGTCAGCCCCAGCATTTT	CASSIGAGFGQPQHF
NA	TRBV18	TRBJ2-2	NA	TGTGCCAGCTCACCCGTAAACACCGGGGAGCTGTTTTTT	CASSPVNTGELFF
NA	TRBV5-1	TRBJ1-4	NA	TGCGCCAGCAGCTTTAGGGGATCCAATGAAAAACTGTTTTTT	CASSFRGSNEKLFF
NA	TRBV7-9	TRBJ2-4	TRBD1	TGTGCCAGCAGCTTGGGACAGACTAAAAACATTCAGTACTTC	CASSLGQTKNIQYF
NA	TRBV13	TRBJ2-1	NA	TGTGCCAGCAGCTTAGGCCGGGGAAGCGGAAGTTACAATGAGCAGTTCTTC	CASSLGRGSGSYNEQFF
few	TRBV7-2	TRBJ2-7	NA	TGTGCCAGCAGCTTAGGACAACGGCAGGGCCGGTCCTACGAGCAGTACTTC	CASSLGQRQGRSYEQYF
few	TRBV5-1	TRBJ1-6	NA	TGCGCCAGCAACGTGGAGGGATCTTCACCCCTCCACTTT	CASNVEGSSPLHF
NA	TRBV2	TRBJ1-4	TRBD1	TGTGCCAGCAGGACTGACAGGGGCCCCTTCGAAAAACTGTTTTTT	CASRTDRGPFEKLFF
NA	TRBV7-9	TRBJ2-1	NA	TGTGCCAGCAGCTTTTCACTTCGAGGGCACTATGAGCAGTTCTTC	CASSFSLRGHYEQFF
NA	TRBV9	TRBJ1-3	NA	TGTGCCAGCAGCGGAGGGGGACCCTCTGGAAACACCATATATTTT	CASSGGGPSGNTIYF
NA	TRBV7-3	TRBJ2-1	TRBD2	TGTGCCAGCAGCTCCTCGGGACTAGCGAACAATGAGCAGTTCTTC	CASSSSGLANNEQFF
NA	TRBV6-5	TRBJ2-1	NA	TGTGCCAGCAGGCTGTTTGAGAGCTCCTACAATGAGCAGTTCTTC	CASRLFESSYNEQFF
NA	TRBV29-1	TRBJ1-2	TRBD1	TGCAGCGTTGCACAGGGGGCGGAGGGGTATGGCTACACCTTC	CSVAQGAEGYGYTF
NA	TRBV7-9	TRBJ2-1	TRBD2	TGTGCCAGCAGCGTACTAGCGTCCGGGGAGCAGTTCTTC	CASSVLASGEQFF
NA	TRBV12-5	TRBJ2-2	NA	TGTGCTAGTGGTCGCGAGGTCGGGACAACGAACACCGGGGAGCTGTTTTTT	CASGREVGTTNTGELFF
NA	TRBV4-2	TRBJ2-1	NA	TGTGCCAGCAGCCTTCGAGCGGCGGGGAATGAGCAGTTCTTC	CASSLRAAGNEQFF
NA	TRBV9	TRBJ1-2	NA	TGTGCCAGCGGGGGCCACCAGCTCTATGGCTACACCTTC	CASGGHQLYGYTF
NA	TRBV7-3	TRBJ1-6	NA	TGTGCCAGCAGCTTATATGCCGGGGGGGCGCTTAATTCACCCCTCCACTTT	CASSLYAGGALNSPLHF
NA	TRBV7-9	TRBJ2-1	TRBD2	TGTGCCAGCAGCTTAGTACTAGCGGGGAGGAATGAGCAGTTCTTC	CASSLVLAGRNEQFF
NA	TRBV6-1	TRBJ1-1	NA	TGTGCCAGCAGTTCCCCCGACAGGTCAGCTTTCTTT	CASSSPDRSAFF
NA	TRBV6-2/TRBV6-3	TRBJ1-2	TRBD1	TGTGCCAGCAGTTACAGGGGGAAGACAGGGGTTAACGGCTACACCTTC	CASSYRGKTGVNGYTF
NA	TRBV19	TRBJ1-6	NA	TGTGCCAGTAGTATTGAGGGGGTTTCACCCCTCCACTTT	CASSIEGVSPLHF
NA	TRBV7-6	TRBJ2-1	NA	TGTGCCAGCAGCTTGTCGTCCGTAAACACCGAGCAGTTCTTC	CASSLSSVNTEQFF
NA	TRBV5-1	TRBJ2-1	TRBD2	TGCGCCAGCATGATAGCGGGGGAGTACAATGAGCAGTTCTTC	CASMIAGEYNEQFF
NA	TRBV6-1	TRBJ1-2	TRBD1	TGTGCCAGCAGTGAAGACAGGGGGGGAAACTATGGCTACACCTTC	CASSEDRGGNYGYTF
NA	TRBV19	TRBJ1-1	NA	TGTGCCAGTAGTATTTTGGGGAGCTCACCTCTTGAAGCTTTCTTT	CASSILGSSPLEAFF
once	TRBV7-9	TRBJ1-1	NA	TGTGCCAGCAGCTTAGGGGGAGGGGGGCGGAAGAACACTGAAGCTTTCTTT	CASSLGGGGRKNTEAFF
NA	TRBV7-2	TRBJ2-3	TRBD2	TGTGCCAGCAGTCCGGTTGAGCGGGGGGCTGGAGCGCAGTATTTT	CASSPVERGAGAQYF
NA	TRBV6-2/TRBV6-3	TRBJ1-6	NA	TGTGCCAGCAGTTACGAGAGCTCCTATAATTCACCCCTCCACTTT	CASSYESSYNSPLHF
NA	TRBV11-3	TRBJ2-7	TRBD2	TGTGCCAGCAGCTTACGACCGGGACTAGCGAAATACGAGCAGTACTTC	CASSLRPGLAKYEQYF
NA	TRBV4-1	TRBJ2-7	NA	TGCGCCAGCAGCCATACAAGTGCCTACGAGCAGTACTTC	CASSHTSAYEQYF
NA	TRBV2	TRBJ2-2	NA	TGTGCCAGCAGTGTCGGTACCGGGGAGCTGTTTTTT	CASSVGTGELFF
NA	TRBV5-6	TRBJ1-6	NA	TGTGCCAGCAGCCGGGATGATTCACCCCTCCACTTT	CASSRDDSPLHF
NA	TRBV3-1/TRBV3-2	TRBJ1-5	TRBD1	TGTGCCAGCAGCGGCGGGACAGTCATCAATCAGCCCCAGCATTTT	CASSGGTVINQPQHF
NA	TRBV19	TRBJ1-5	NA	TGTGCCAGTAGTATAGATCGGGGGGGGAATCAGCCCCAGCATTTT	CASSIDRGGNQPQHF
NA	TRBV9	TRBJ1-6	NA	TGTGCCAGCAGCGTAGATTCAGGAACCAATTCACCCCTCCACTTT	CASSVDSGTNSPLHF
few	TRBV6-2/TRBV6-3	TRBJ1-6	NA	TGTGCCAGCAGCTGGGGGCACTATAATTCACCCCTCCACTTT	CASSWGHYNSPLHF
NA	TRBV6-6	TRBJ2-1	TRBD2	TGTGCCAGCAGTCCCTACTACCCCTCGGGAGGCGGTTATGAGCAGTTCTTC	CASSPYYPSGGGYEQFF
NA	TRBV29-1	TRBJ1-2	TRBD1	TGCAGCGTAGGACAGGGGGATAGCCTTTCATATGGCTACACCTTC	CSVGQGDSLSYGYTF
NA	TRBV7-2	TRBJ2-4	NA	TGTGCCAGCGGGGCCGCCGGTCCCAAAAACATTCAGTACTTC	CASGAAGPKNIQYF
NA	TRBV3-1/TRBV3-2	TRBJ2-1	TRBD2	TGTGCCAGCAGCCAAGGTCTTCCTAGCGGGACCTTTCAGCAGTTCTTC	CASSQGLPSGTFQQFF
NA	TRBV9	TRBJ2-7	TRBD2	TGTGCCAGCAGCGTAGGGACTAGCGGCTACGAGCAGTACTTC	CASSVGTSGYEQYF
NA	TRBV7-2	TRBJ2-3	NA	TGTGCCAGCAGCTTAGGGTCCCTAGCGAGGAGAGATACGCAGTATTTT	CASSLGSLARRDTQYF
NA	TRBV6-5	TRBJ1-1	NA	TGTGCCAGCAGTTACTCGCGTACTGAAGCTTTCTTT	CASSYSRTEAFF
NA	TRBV27	TRBJ2-2	NA	TGTGCCACCACTAGCTATCTGAACACCGGGGAGCTGTTTTTT	CATTSYLNTGELFF
NA	TRBV28	TRBJ1-5	TRBD1	TGTGAATGGGGGACAGATAGCAATCAGCCCCAGCATTTT	CEWGTDSNQPQHF
NA	TRBV5-4	TRBJ1-1	NA	TGTGCCAGCAGCTTGCCAGGAGTAGGGGAGGGCACTGAAGCTTTCTTT	CASSLPGVGEGTEAFF
NA	TRBV9	TRBJ1-4	NA	TGTGCCAGCAGCGTAGTCCCGGACAGAGGGCTGTTTTTT	CASSVVPDRGLFF
once	TRBV7-3	TRBJ1-1	TRBD1	TGTGCCAGCAGCTCACAGGGGGTCACTGAAGCTTTCTTT	CASSSQGVTEAFF
NA	TRBV7-6	TRBJ2-5	NA	TGTGCCAGCAGCCCGGGAATCCAAGAGACCCAGTACTTC	CASSPGIQETQYF